What follows are 2 T cell receptor beta chains derived from one specimen sequenced in a study of T cells of healthy individuals. TCRdb redid the calling of the 5' RACE reads with MiXCR, one entry per CDR3 protein. Altogether over 40,000 distinct CDR3 sequences are present, 3.5% to 5.5% being singletons, with the ten largest covering over 9%. Receptors originate from a human donor in good health.

At least ten counts were recorded for this clonotype. The CDR3 DNA reads as TGTGCCAGCGTCGGGACAGGGGGAAAAACTGGAAACACCATATATTTT. Protein sequence: CASVGTGGKTGNTIYF. This chain links TRBV2 with TRBJ1-3; 11 positions match TRBD1. V gave up 8 bases and J gave up 2 bases; unmatched junction bases: 8. Germline CDR1 SNHLY, CDR2 FYNNEI. The CDR3 runs 16 residues.

There are many counts of this clonotype. The chain recombines TRBV12-3 or TRBV12-4 with TRBJ2-7, with 8 positions matching TRBD2. V was pared by 4 bases and J by 1 base, with 3 bases of the junction left unmatched. This CDR3 is 14 amino acids long. The CDR3 nucleotides are TGTGCCAGCAGTTCCAGCGGGGGTTCCTACGAGCAGTACTTC. Translated, it gives CASSSSGGSYEQYF.